This T cell receptor (beta chain) stems from a study of long-term antiretroviral therapy in people with HIV. The assay, immunoSEQ v3.0, was run at survey level. The method was immunoSEQ multiplex PCR; TCRdb's version includes in-frame clones alone and lacks a portion of them. Here the sample spans some 31,000 clones, 90% to 95% being singletons. The germline V and J ends were trimmed by 1 base and 4 bases, with 17 bases remaining between them. The CDR3 covers 15 residues. CDR1 is GTSNPN, CDR2 SVGIG, per germline (reference sequence). This sequence originates from a man in his fifties or sixties with HIV. This chain uses TRBV30 with TRBJ2-7; no firm D call. This specimen consisted of unsorted PBMCs, obtained around 7.4 years after starting antiretroviral therapy. CDR3 bases: TGTGCCTGGAGTGCTCCCCCGAGACCCCAGTACGAGCAGTACTTC. It yields the protein CAWSAPPRPQYEQYF.